Each of the 8 T cell receptor beta chains below was sequenced from the same sample in a study of blood T cell repertoires in COVID-19. Method: immunoSEQ multiplex PCR; TCRdb's copy keeps in-frame clones and lacks some. The sample includes about 140,000 clones, roughly 86% of them seen just once. Sequencing was done on a sample of peripheral blood. These receptor sequences come from a human donor in a cohort sampled during active COVID-19.

The genes are TRBV28 and TRBJ1-5, with 7 bases fitting TRBD1. With V trimmed by 10 bases and J by 0 bases, 12 bases remained unmatched. The CDR3 spans 16 residues. Germline CDR1 and CDR2: MDHEN and SYDVKM. The CDR3 loop reads CAIQPGQKYSNQPQHF. Here the CDR3 DNA reads TGTGCCATCCAGCCGGGACAGAAATATAGCAATCAGCCCCAGCATTTT. The full variable domain, completed using reference TRBV28 and TRBJ1-5, is DVKVTQSSRYLVKRTGEKVFLECVQDMDHENMFWYRQDPGLGLRLIYFSYDVKMKEKGDIPEGYSVSREKKERFSLILESASTNQTSMYLCAIQPGQKYSNQPQHFGDGTRLSIL.

This chain connects TRBV10-1 to TRBJ2-1; 9 nucleotides line up with TRBD2. From germline, CDR1 is WNHNN and CDR2 SYGVQD (reference sequence). V gave up 4 bases and J gave up 1 base; unmatched junction bases: 5. This CDR3 comprises 16 residues. CDR3 in DNA: TGCGCCAGCAGTGCCTTAGCGGGAGCTTCCTACAATGAGCAGTTCTTC. Its translation: CASSALAGASYNEQFF.

V and J are TRBV5-5 and TRBJ2-4, with 14 positions matching TRBD2. The germline V gene encodes CDR1 SGHKS and CDR2 YYEKEE (reference sequence). Trimming cost V 0 bases and J 6 bases; bases outside gene matches: 14. The CDR3 runs 20 residues. CDR3 region: CASSLGGARGLAGVRNIQYF. The CDR3 DNA reads TGTGCCAGCAGCTTGGGCGGGGCCAGGGGACTAGCGGGGGTCAGAAACATTCAGTACTTC.

V and J are TRBV2 and TRBJ2-7; no clear D. Germline V gene lookup returns CDR1 SNHLY and CDR2 FYNNEI. The CDR3 contains 11 residues. With 4 bases removed from V and 3 bases from J, the gap between germline ends came to 4 bases. The CDR3 coding sequence is TGTGCCAGCAGTGTGAGCTACGAGCAGTACTTC. It codes for CASSVSYEQYF.

V gene TRBV6-5 combines with J gene TRBJ2-2; possibly TRBD1 for D (6 bases). V was trimmed by 2 bases and J by 6 bases, leaving 13 bases between them. Germline-derived CDR1 and CDR2 are MNHEY and SVGAGI. This CDR3 has 15 residues. CDR3 DNA: TGTGCCAGCAGTTACGGACTTAACAGGGCCGGGGAGCTGTTTTTT. Its translation: CASSYGLNRAGELFF.

The gene calls are TRBV7-9 and TRBJ2-1, with 10 bases lining up with TRBD2. Germline V lookup: CDR1 SEHNR, CDR2 FQNEAQ (reference sequence). The CDR3 is 17 residues long. V was pared by 1 base and J by 8 bases, with 11 bases of the junction left unmatched. The CDR3 nucleotides are TGTGCCAGCAGCTTAGAGCGGGGGGGCCGAAGTTACGATGAGCAGTTCTTC. Residues: CASSLERGGRSYDEQFF.

This chain joins TRBV19 and TRBJ2-7, with 8 bases fitting TRBD1. J was trimmed by 0 bases and V by 7 bases; bases with no gene match: 8. The CDR3 covers 15 residues. The germline CDR1 and CDR2 sequences are LNHDA and SQIVND (reference sequence). CDR3: CASMGRTGSSYEQYF. The CDR3, as DNA: TGTGCCAGTATGGGAAGGACAGGGAGCTCCTACGAGCAGTACTTC.

The table lists this clone with a count of one. V is TRBV7-3 and J is TRBJ2-7, with D possibly TRBD2 on 6 matching bases. The CDR3 sequence is 18 residues long. Trimming shortened V by 2 bases and J by 3 bases, and 23 bases separated the two germline ends. CDR1 is SGHTA, CDR2 FQGTGA, per germline. For the CDR3, the DNA is TGTGCCAGCAGCTTAGGCGGGGCGGAGGCTAGCTTCTTCTACGAGCAGTACTTC. Translating it yields CASSLGGAEASFFYEQYF.